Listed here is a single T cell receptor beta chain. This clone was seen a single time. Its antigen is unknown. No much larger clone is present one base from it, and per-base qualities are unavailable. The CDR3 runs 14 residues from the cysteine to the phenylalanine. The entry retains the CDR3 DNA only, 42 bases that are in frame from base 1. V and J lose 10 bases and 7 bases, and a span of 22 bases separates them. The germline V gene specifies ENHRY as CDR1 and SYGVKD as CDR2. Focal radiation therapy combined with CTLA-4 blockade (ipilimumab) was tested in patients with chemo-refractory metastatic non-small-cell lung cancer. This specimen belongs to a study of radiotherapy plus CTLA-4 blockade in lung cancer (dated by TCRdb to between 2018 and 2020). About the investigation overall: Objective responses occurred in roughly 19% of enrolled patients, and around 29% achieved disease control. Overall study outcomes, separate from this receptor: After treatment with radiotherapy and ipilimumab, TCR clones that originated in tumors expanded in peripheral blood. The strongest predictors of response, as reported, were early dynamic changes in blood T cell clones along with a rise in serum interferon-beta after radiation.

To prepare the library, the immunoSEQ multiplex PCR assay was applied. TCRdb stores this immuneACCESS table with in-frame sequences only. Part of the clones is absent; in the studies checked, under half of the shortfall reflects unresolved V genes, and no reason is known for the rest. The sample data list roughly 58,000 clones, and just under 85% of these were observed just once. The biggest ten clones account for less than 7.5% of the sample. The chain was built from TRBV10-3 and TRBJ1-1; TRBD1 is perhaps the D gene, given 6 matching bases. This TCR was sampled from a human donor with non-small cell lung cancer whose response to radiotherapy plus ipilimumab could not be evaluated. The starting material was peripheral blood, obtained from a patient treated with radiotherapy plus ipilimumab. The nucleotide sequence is TGTGCCACCACCCCGGGGGGCAGCCTTTTTGAAGCTTTCTTT. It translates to CATTPGGSLFEAFF.